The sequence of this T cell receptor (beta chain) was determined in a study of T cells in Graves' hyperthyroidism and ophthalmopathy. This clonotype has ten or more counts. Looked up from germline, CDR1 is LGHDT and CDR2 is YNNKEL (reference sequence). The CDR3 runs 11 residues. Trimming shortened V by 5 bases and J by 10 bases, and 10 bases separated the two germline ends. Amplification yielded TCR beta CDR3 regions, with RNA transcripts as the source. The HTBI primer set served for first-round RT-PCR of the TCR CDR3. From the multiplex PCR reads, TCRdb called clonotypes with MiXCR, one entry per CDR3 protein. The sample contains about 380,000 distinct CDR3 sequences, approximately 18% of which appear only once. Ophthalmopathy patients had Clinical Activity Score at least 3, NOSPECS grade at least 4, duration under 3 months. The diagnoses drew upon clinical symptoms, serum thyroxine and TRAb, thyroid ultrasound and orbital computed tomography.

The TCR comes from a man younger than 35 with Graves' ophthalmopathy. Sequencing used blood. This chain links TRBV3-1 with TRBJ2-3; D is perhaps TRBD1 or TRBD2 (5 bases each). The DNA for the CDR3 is TGTGCCAGCAGCGGGGGTTTTGCGCAGTATTTT. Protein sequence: CASSGGFAQYF.